A single sample gave rise to the 27 T cell receptor beta chains below, sequenced in a study of response to subunit inactivated influenza vaccine. TCRdb reanalysed the RT-PCR reads using MiXCR and keeps one entry per CDR3 protein. The sample has about 240,000 distinct CDR3 sequences, 9% to 15% seen once; the top ten hold 7.8%. The source was non-naive T cells sorted from PBMCs, collected 14 days before vaccination. The receptors derive from a man between 45 and 60 years old who received an inactivated influenza vaccine.

V gene TRBV29-1 combines with J gene TRBJ1-1; D is perhaps TRBD1 (5 bases). From germline, CDR1 is SQVTM and CDR2 ANQGSEA. V was trimmed by 4 bases and J by 5 bases, leaving 14 bases between them. The CDR3 runs 13 residues. CDR3 loop: CSVGGGEWTEAFF. For the CDR3, the DNA is TGCAGCGTTGGGGGCGGGGAGTGGACTGAAGCTTTCTTT. The variable domain in full, with the rest retrieved from reference TRBV29-1 and TRBJ1-1, is SAVISQKPSRDICQRGTSLTIQCQVDSQVTMMFWYRQQPGQSLTLIATANQGSEATYESGFVIDKFPISRPNLTFSTLTVSNMSPEDSSIYLCSVGGGEWTEAFFGQGTRLTVV.

Notes on this clonotype: Germline and junction disagree at one end, which may indicate a read error. The gene calls are TRBV20-1 and TRBJ2-7; TRBD2 matches at 9 bases. This CDR3 is 16 amino acids long. Germline V gene data show CDR1 as DFQATT and CDR2 as SNEGSKA (reference sequence). For the CDR3, the DNA is TGCTGTGCTGAAAAAAATAGCGGGGGCCTTACTTACGAGCAGTACTTC. The encoded protein is CCAEKNSGGLTYEQYF.

This clonotype was observed a handful of times. This chain links TRBV12-3 or TRBV12-4 with TRBJ2-6; D unresolved. This CDR3 has 15 amino acids. V lost 5 bases and J 0 bases, leaving 8 bases between the germline ends. CDR3 in DNA: TGTGCCAGCAGTACCCCGGCCTCTGGGGCCAACGTCCTGACTTTC. As protein: CASSTPASGANVLTF.

Turning to this clonotype: The germline gene is not matched at one end of the junction; a read error may be the cause. The V call is TRBV7-3, the J call TRBJ2-3; 8 bases fit TRBD2. Germline assignment: CDR1 SGHTA and CDR2 FQGTGA. This CDR3 is 16 amino acids long. CDR3 loop: CTSSIIAGSVTDTQYF. CDR3 DNA sequence: TGTACCAGCAGCATCATAGCGGGGAGCGTTACAGATACGCAGTATTTT.

The chain combines TRBV15 with TRBJ2-5, with D perhaps TRBD1 (6 bases). V was cut by 3 bases and J by 0 bases, with 11 bases left in between. This CDR3 comprises 15 residues. The V gene's germline CDR1 is LNHNV and CDR2 YYDKDF (reference sequence). This CDR3 is CATSSGQGNQETQYF. The CDR3 region has the DNA TGTGCCACCAGCAGTGGCCAGGGGAACCAAGAGACCCAGTACTTC.

The chain employs TRBV7-9 and TRBJ2-6; 8 bases align to TRBD1. The V gene's germline CDR1 is SEHNR and CDR2 FQNEAQ (reference sequence). The CDR3 loop spans 17 amino acids. V lost 5 bases to trimming and J lost 2 bases; unmatched junction nucleotides: 8. In DNA form, the CDR3 reads TGTGCCAGCAGCGTCCCGGGACAGGCACCTGGGGCCAACGTCCTGACTTTC. Residues: CASSVPGQAPGANVLTF. Drawing the rest from reference TRBV7-9 and TRBJ2-6, the complete variable domain is DTGVSQNPRHKITKRGQNVTFRCDPISEHNRLYWYRQTLGQGPEFLTYFQNEAQLEKSRLLSDRFSAERPKGSFSTLEIQRTEQGDSAMYLCASSVPGQAPGANVLTFGAGSRLTVL.

The table lists this clonotype with a few counts. This chain connects TRBV25-1 to TRBJ2-5, with 7 bases that match TRBD2. V gave up 6 bases and J gave up 2 bases; unmatched junction bases: 0. Germline V gene sequence: CDR1 MGHDK, CDR2 SYGVNS. The CDR3 runs to 12 residues. Here the CDR3 reads CASSGGQETQYF. CDR3 in DNA: TGTGCCAGCAGCGGGGGGCAAGAGACCCAGTACTTC.

Ten or more counts support this clonotype. The rearrangement uses TRBV28 and TRBJ2-7; perhaps D is TRBD1 or TRBD2 (5 bases each). The CDR3 has 13 residues. From germline, CDR1 is MDHEN and CDR2 SYDVKM. Deletions cut 7 bases from V and 4 bases from J, with 14 bases between. The CDR3 here is CASTLGVDYEQYF. The CDR3 nucleotides read TGTGCCAGCACGTTGGGGGTGGATTACGAGCAGTACTTC. The entire variable domain, with the rest obtained from reference TRBV28 and TRBJ2-7, is as follows: DVKVTQSSRYLVKRTGEKVFLECVQDMDHENMFWYRQDPGLGLRLIYFSYDVKMKEKGDIPEGYSVSREKKERFSLILESASTNQTSMYLCASTLGVDYEQYFGPGTRLTVT.

This chain uses TRBV5-1 with TRBJ1-5, with D hard to call. Trimming removed 5 bases from V and 3 bases from J, with 12 bases in between. The CDR3 has 14 amino acids. Germline V gene data show CDR1 as SGHRS and CDR2 as YFSETQ. The CDR3 is CASSPDHNNQPQHF. The CDR3 bases are TGCGCCAGCAGTCCTGACCACAACAATCAGCCCCAGCATTTT.

This clonotype was found many times. The chain is built from TRBV3-1 and TRBJ2-1; 8 bases match TRBD1. CDR3 length equals 16 residues. The germline V gene encodes CDR1 LGHDT and CDR2 YNNKEL (reference sequence). Unmatched junction bases numbered 8, after V lost 0 bases and J lost 7 bases. The CDR3 sequence is CASSQDPTGTGNEQFF. CDR3 bases: TGTGCCAGCAGCCAAGATCCCACCGGGACAGGTAATGAGCAGTTCTTC.

J is TRBJ1-5 and V is TRBV20-1; possibly TRBD1 for D (6 bases). This CDR3 spans 16 amino acids. The germline V and J ends were trimmed by 0 bases and 0 bases, with 12 bases remaining between them. CDR1 and CDR2 (germline): DFQATT, SNEGSKA (reference sequence). CDR3 bases: TGCAGTGCTAGAGATGGGGGGGCCTATAGCAATCAGCCCCAGCATTTT. Translated: CSARDGGAYSNQPQHF.

Only a few counts were recorded for this clonotype. This chain uses TRBV6-2 or TRBV6-3 with TRBJ2-1, with 14 bases matching TRBD2. The CDR3 extends over 20 amino acids. Germline CDR1 is MNHEY and CDR2 is SVGEGT. With V trimmed by 6 bases and J by 5 bases, 18 bases remained unmatched. The CDR3 is CASSGPGTSGSRRPNNEQFF. In nucleotides, the CDR3 is TGTGCCAGCAGCGGTCCCGGGACTAGCGGGAGTCGGAGACCCAACAATGAGCAGTTCTTC.

This clonotype was found a few times. The V and J genes are TRBV5-1 and TRBJ2-3, with 12 bases that match TRBD2. The V and J ends lost 1 base and 0 bases, in that order; junction bases with no gene match: 3. Germline assignment: CDR1 SGHRS and CDR2 YFSETQ. This CDR3 has 17 amino acids. The CDR3 DNA reads as TGCGCCAGCAGCTTGTTGACTAGCGGGGGAAGCACAGATACGCAGTATTTT. Protein: CASSLLTSGGSTDTQYF.

The gene calls are TRBV7-8 and TRBJ2-1; 7 nucleotides agree with TRBD2. The junction had 7 bases not matched to a gene; V was cut back by 1 base and J by 4 bases. In germline, CDR1 is SGHVS, CDR2 FQNEAQ. The CDR3 runs 16 residues. CDR3 protein: CASSLVRGRGYNEQFF. For the CDR3, the DNA is TGTGCCAGCAGCTTAGTTCGCGGGAGAGGGTACAATGAGCAGTTCTTC. Complete variable domain (other parts from reference TRBV7-8 and TRBJ2-1): GAGVSQSPRYKVAKRGQDVALRCDPISGHVSLFWYQQALGQGPEFLTYFQNEAQLDKSGLPSDRFFAERPEGSVSTLKIQRTQQEDSAVYLCASSLVRGRGYNEQFFGPGTRLTVL.

The gene calls are TRBV4-3 and TRBJ2-4; 7 bases fit TRBD2. The CDR3 sequence is 13 residues long. The germline V gene has CDR1 LGHNA and CDR2 YSLEER. The ends lost 0 bases at V and 13 bases at J; junction bases unmatched: 6. The DNA for the CDR3 is TGCGCCAGCAGCCAAGAAGGGAACGGGGGGCAGTACTTC. Translation: CASSQEGNGGQYF.

The chain couples TRBV7-9 to TRBJ1-2; no definite D call. This CDR3 is 13 amino acids long. V lost 5 bases and J 6 bases, leaving 13 bases between the germline ends. The V gene's germline CDR1 is SEHNR and CDR2 FQNEAQ (reference sequence). The CDR3 region is CASSPYGGDGYTF. The CDR3 region has the DNA TGTGCCAGCAGCCCCTACGGCGGTGATGGCTACACCTTC. Using reference TRBV7-9 and TRBJ1-2 for the parts outside the CDR3, the full variable domain is DTGVSQNPRHKITKRGQNVTFRCDPISEHNRLYWYRQTLGQGPEFLTYFQNEAQLEKSRLLSDRFSAERPKGSFSTLEIQRTEQGDSAMYLCASSPYGGDGYTFGSGTRLTVV.

The rearrangement joins TRBV7-9 to TRBJ1-4; a weak D match, TRBD1 (5 bases). From germline, CDR1 is SEHNR and CDR2 FQNEAQ (reference sequence). Between the trimmed V and J ends, which lost 5 bases and 6 bases, there was a span of 16 bases. The CDR3 runs 15 residues. The CDR3 reads CASSLSGRGHEKLFF. In DNA form, the CDR3 reads TGTGCCAGCAGCCTATCGGGAAGGGGTCATGAAAAACTGTTTTTT.

This clonotype was observed a handful of times. The CDR3 sequence is CSAQEMLATDTQYF. Here the CDR3 DNA reads TGCAGTGCCCAAGAGATGTTAGCCACAGATACGCAGTATTTT. The chain uses TRBV20-1 and TRBJ2-3; D is unclear. This CDR3 comprises 14 residues. The germline V gene encodes CDR1 DFQATT and CDR2 SNEGSKA (reference sequence). With 6 bases removed from V and 2 bases from J, the gap between germline ends came to 15 bases.

This clonotype turned up a few times. V and J are TRBV6-5 and TRBJ2-2; D remains unclear. The CDR3 extends over 14 amino acids. Germline values: CDR1 MNHEY, CDR2 SVGAGI. V lost 2 bases, J lost 1 base, and 5 bases lay in between. CDR3: CASSYVQNTGELFF. Written as DNA, the CDR3 is TGTGCCAGCAGTTACGTACAGAACACCGGGGAGCTGTTTTTT.

This clonotype is a singleton in its sample. A read error may be the cause here, since a much bigger clone is one base away. The J gene is TRBJ2-1, the V gene TRBV11-2; TRBD2 aligns across 12 bases. The germline V gene has CDR1 SGHAT and CDR2 FQNNGV. The trim removed 1 base at V and 3 bases at J, leaving 4 bases unmatched. This CDR3 contains 17 residues. CDR3 nucleotides: TGTGCCAGCAGCTTAGTCACTAGCGGGGGGTACTACAATGAGCAGTTCTTC. It codes for CASSLVTSGGYYNEQFF. Drawing the rest from reference TRBV11-2 and TRBJ2-1, the complete variable domain is EAGVAQSPRYKIIEKRQSVAFWCNPISGHATLYWYQQILGQGPKLLIQFQNNGVVDDSQLPKDRFSAERLKGVDSTLKIQPAKLEDSAVYLCASSLVTSGGYYNEQFFGPGTRLTVL.

In its sample, this clonotype was seen a few times. This chain uses TRBV10-3 with TRBJ1-1; D ambiguous. Trimming removed 4 bases from V and 2 bases from J, with 5 bases in between. Germline assignment: CDR1 ENHRY and CDR2 SYGVKD. CDR3 length: 12 amino acids. The CDR3 bases are TGTGCCATCAGTGTGGGAAACACTGAAGCTTTCTTT. Protein product: CAISVGNTEAFF.

This clonotype was observed at least ten times. The rearrangement joins TRBV10-3 to TRBJ1-3, with D possibly TRBD1 on 6 matching bases. In germline, CDR1 is ENHRY, CDR2 SYGVKD. Trimming pared 0 bases from V and 3 bases from J, leaving 21 bases between. This CDR3 has 19 residues. In DNA form, the CDR3 reads TGTGCCATCAGTGAGTCCCTTCGCCGATCCGGGACAAGTGGAAACACCATATATTTT. This codes for CAISESLRRSGTSGNTIYF.

This clonotype was found many times. This chain uses TRBV5-1 with TRBJ2-5; the D is unclear. CDR3 size: 15 residues. V lost 0 bases, J lost 4 bases, and 13 bases lay in between. Germline V gene data show CDR1 as SGHRS and CDR2 as YFSETQ. The CDR3 protein is CASSLGQGVGETQYF. In nucleotides, the CDR3 is TGCGCCAGCAGCTTGGGCCAAGGCGTAGGAGAGACCCAGTACTTC.

This clonotype was detected many times. The rearrangement uses TRBV20-1 and TRBJ2-6, with D uncertain. V lost 0 bases and J lost 2, with 5 bases in between. CDR1 DFQATT and CDR2 SNEGSKA come from the germline V gene (reference sequence). The CDR3 covers 14 residues. CDR3 in amino acids: CSARDRTGANVLTF. Here the CDR3 DNA reads TGCAGTGCTAGAGATAGGACTGGGGCCAACGTCCTGACTTTC.

This clonotype was observed at least ten times. The V gene is TRBV29-1, the J gene TRBJ2-3; D ambiguous. The CDR3 is 15 amino acids. Germline values: CDR1 SQVTM, CDR2 ANQGSEA. Trimming removed 6 bases at V and 2 bases at J, with 18 bases between. The CDR3 loop reads CSVIWRRRSTDTQYF. DNA of the CDR3: TGCAGCGTGATCTGGAGACGACGTTCCACAGATACGCAGTATTTT.

This clonotype was seen at least ten times. The chain employs TRBV5-1 and TRBJ2-1, with 8 bases aligning to TRBD2. This CDR3 is built from 16 residues. The germline V gene has CDR1 SGHRS and CDR2 YFSETQ. Trimming removed 0 bases from V and 6 bases from J; junction bases left unmatched: 8. The CDR3 here is CASSLALAGIGNEQFF. The CDR3 DNA reads TGCGCCAGCAGCTTGGCTTTAGCGGGGATAGGCAATGAGCAGTTCTTC.

This chain uses TRBV6-2 or TRBV6-3 with TRBJ2-1; D unclear. Deletions cut 3 bases from V and 3 bases from J, with 12 bases between. CDR1 is MNHEY, CDR2 SVGEGT, per germline. This CDR3 has 15 residues. DNA for the CDR3: TGTGCCAGCAGTTATGGAGTTGGGGACTACAATGAGCAGTTCTTC. Translated: CASSYGVGDYNEQFF.